This is a list of T cell receptor beta chains from one sample in a study of T-cell memory formation after mild COVID-19. TCRdb reprocessed the 5' RACE reads with MiXCR, giving one entry per CDR3 protein. The table includes around 420,000 distinct CDR3 sequences, approximately 24% detected once. The sequenced sample was PBMCs or a T cell subset sorted from them (not recorded which). Receptor source: an adult woman who had mild COVID-19 (a few samples of this study predate the infection). Cell type and time point are not known. CDR3s include the opening cysteine and the closing phenylalanine or tryptophan. Each record gives: V gene, J gene, D gene, clone size, CDR3 DNA, CDR3 protein. D genes are given only for firm matches. Clone size is shown for a subset of rows, as once, few, many or a class of expanded clone.

v_gene: TRBV5-1; j_gene: TRBJ2-3; d_gene: NA; abundance: few; CDR3nt: TGCGCCAGCAGCTCGCTAGGGGAGGAGACAGATACGCAGTATTTT; CDR3aa: CASSSLGEETDTQYF
v_gene: TRBV6-2/TRBV6-3; j_gene: TRBJ2-1; d_gene: TRBD2; abundance: few; CDR3nt: TGTGCCAGCAGTAGGGGGACTAGCCATCCCCTCTTC; CDR3aa: CASSRGTSHPLF
v_gene: TRBV2; j_gene: TRBJ2-2; d_gene: NA; abundance: few; CDR3nt: TGTGCCAGCACCCTGAAGGGGAGTACCGGGGAGCTGTTTTTT; CDR3aa: CASTLKGSTGELFF
v_gene: TRBV7-9; j_gene: TRBJ2-7; d_gene: NA; abundance: few; CDR3nt: TGTGCCAGCAGCTTAGAGGCTTCCCCCGCCTACGAGCAGTACTTC; CDR3aa: CASSLEASPAYEQYF
v_gene: TRBV20-1; j_gene: TRBJ1-2; d_gene: NA; abundance: few; CDR3nt: TGCAGTGCTAGAGGGGCAGACTATGGCTACACCTTC; CDR3aa: CSARGADYGYTF
v_gene: TRBV6-5; j_gene: TRBJ2-3; d_gene: NA; abundance: NA; CDR3nt: TGTGCCAGCAAGGTGCCGGGCACAGATACGCAGTATTTT; CDR3aa: CASKVPGTDTQYF
v_gene: TRBV9; j_gene: TRBJ1-2; d_gene: NA; abundance: NA; CDR3nt: TGTGCCAGCAGCCAGCTAGCCTGGGGCTACACCTTC; CDR3aa: CASSQLAWGYTF
v_gene: TRBV5-6; j_gene: TRBJ1-4; d_gene: NA; abundance: few; CDR3nt: TGTGCCAGCAGCTTGGGGGGGGGCGCGAGGAGGCCTCTGTTTTTT; CDR3aa: CASSLGGGARRPLFF
v_gene: TRBV6-4; j_gene: TRBJ2-1; d_gene: NA; abundance: few; CDR3nt: TGTGCCAGCAGCCCCGTGGGGGGGGCGTACAATGAGCAGTTCTTC; CDR3aa: CASSPVGGAYNEQFF
v_gene: TRBV6-2/TRBV6-3; j_gene: TRBJ1-5; d_gene: NA; abundance: NA; CDR3nt: TGTGCCAGCAGTTACTTAAATAGCAATCAGCCCCAGCATTTT; CDR3aa: CASSYLNSNQPQHF
v_gene: TRBV12-5; j_gene: TRBJ2-1; d_gene: NA; abundance: few; CDR3nt: TGTGCTAGTGGTTTGCCGAGGGGTGAGCAGTTCTTC; CDR3aa: CASGLPRGEQFF
v_gene: TRBV7-2; j_gene: TRBJ2-7; d_gene: NA; abundance: few; CDR3nt: TGTGCCAGCAGCTTTGGCTTCACCCTCTACGAGCAGTACTTC; CDR3aa: CASSFGFTLYEQYF
v_gene: TRBV3-1; j_gene: TRBJ2-5; d_gene: TRBD2; abundance: NA; CDR3nt: TGTGCCAGCAGCCGGGGACTAGGAGAGACCCAGTACTTC; CDR3aa: CASSRGLGETQYF
v_gene: TRBV12-5; j_gene: TRBJ2-7; d_gene: TRBD1; abundance: NA; CDR3nt: TGTGCTAGTGGTTTGGGGACAGGGGAATACGAGCAGTACTTC; CDR3aa: CASGLGTGEYEQYF
v_gene: TRBV7-9; j_gene: TRBJ1-1; d_gene: NA; abundance: few; CDR3nt: TGTGCCAGCAGCCGACCGACGGATTGGGGGCATGAAGCTTTCTTT; CDR3aa: CASSRPTDWGHEAFF
v_gene: TRBV20-1; j_gene: TRBJ2-1; d_gene: NA; abundance: few; CDR3nt: TGCAGTGCTCGTATAGGGGCAGGCTTAATTCGTTACAATGAGCAGTTCTTC; CDR3aa: CSARIGAGLIRYNEQFF
v_gene: TRBV9; j_gene: TRBJ1-1; d_gene: TRBD1; abundance: NA; CDR3nt: TGTGCCAGCAGCAGCGGACAGGGTAAAGCTTTCTTT; CDR3aa: CASSSGQGKAFF
v_gene: TRBV29-1; j_gene: TRBJ2-2; d_gene: TRBD1; abundance: NA; CDR3nt: TGCAGCGGCCGGGACAGGGAGCACGGGGAGCTGTTTTTT; CDR3aa: CSGRDREHGELFF
v_gene: TRBV30; j_gene: TRBJ2-1; d_gene: NA; abundance: few; CDR3nt: TGTGCCTGGAGCCCAAACTCCTACAATGAGCAGTTCTTC; CDR3aa: CAWSPNSYNEQFF
v_gene: TRBV7-6; j_gene: TRBJ2-5; d_gene: NA; abundance: NA; CDR3nt: TGTGCCAGCAGCTTAGCAGGGGCTAAACAAGAGACCCAGTACTTC; CDR3aa: CASSLAGAKQETQYF
v_gene: TRBV4-1; j_gene: TRBJ2-7; d_gene: NA; abundance: NA; CDR3nt: TGCGCCAGCAGCCAAGATCCGTCTCGCTCCTACGAGCAGTACTTC; CDR3aa: CASSQDPSRSYEQYF
v_gene: TRBV5-1; j_gene: TRBJ2-3; d_gene: TRBD2; abundance: few; CDR3nt: TGCGCCAGCAGCTCGAGCGGGGGCCCCGGGGATACGCAGTATTTT; CDR3aa: CASSSSGGPGDTQYF